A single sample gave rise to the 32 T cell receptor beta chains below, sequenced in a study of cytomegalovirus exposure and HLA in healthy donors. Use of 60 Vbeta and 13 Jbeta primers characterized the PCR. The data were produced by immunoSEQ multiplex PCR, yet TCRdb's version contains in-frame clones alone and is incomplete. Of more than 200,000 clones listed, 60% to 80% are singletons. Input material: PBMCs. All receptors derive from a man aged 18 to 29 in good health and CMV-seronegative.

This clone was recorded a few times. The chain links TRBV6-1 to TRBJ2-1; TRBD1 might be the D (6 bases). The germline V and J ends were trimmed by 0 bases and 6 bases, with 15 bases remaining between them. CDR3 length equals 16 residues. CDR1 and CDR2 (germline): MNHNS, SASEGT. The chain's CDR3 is CASSEALGRGFNEQFF. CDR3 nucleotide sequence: TGTGCCAGCAGTGAAGCGCTGGGCAGGGGCTTCAATGAGCAGTTCTTC.

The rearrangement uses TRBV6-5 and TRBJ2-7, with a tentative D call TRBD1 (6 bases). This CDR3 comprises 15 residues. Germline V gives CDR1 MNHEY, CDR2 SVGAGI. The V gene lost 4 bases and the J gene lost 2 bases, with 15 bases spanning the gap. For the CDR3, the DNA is TGTGCCAGCAGTTTAACCGAGGGACACCCCTACGAGCAGTACTTC. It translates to CASSLTEGHPYEQYF.

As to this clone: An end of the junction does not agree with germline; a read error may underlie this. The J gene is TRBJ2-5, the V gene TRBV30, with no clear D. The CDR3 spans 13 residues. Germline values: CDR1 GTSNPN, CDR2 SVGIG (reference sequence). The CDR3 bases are TGTGCCTGGAGTGTCCCCAGGCAAGGGACCCAGTACTTC. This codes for CAWSVPRQGTQYF.

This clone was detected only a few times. CDR3 region: CASGRRDNTGELFF. DNA of the CDR3: TGTGCCAGCGGTCGGCGGGATAACACCGGGGAGCTGTTTTTT. The genes are TRBV19 and TRBJ2-2; D is possibly TRBD2 (6 bases). V gave up 9 bases and J gave up 2 bases, with 13 bases separating them. This CDR3 contains 14 residues. Germline CDR1 and CDR2: LNHDA and SQIVND (reference sequence).

The CDR3 coding sequence is TGTGCCATCAGTGAGTCGCCCAGCGGGAACACAGATACGCAGTATTTT. Amino acids: CAISESPSGNTDTQYF. The V call is TRBV10-3, the J call TRBJ2-3; the match to TRBD2 covers 7 bases. J gave up 2 bases and V 0 bases, and 5 bases lay outside the gene matches. CDR3 length: 16 amino acids. Germline loops: CDR1 ENHRY, CDR2 SYGVKD.

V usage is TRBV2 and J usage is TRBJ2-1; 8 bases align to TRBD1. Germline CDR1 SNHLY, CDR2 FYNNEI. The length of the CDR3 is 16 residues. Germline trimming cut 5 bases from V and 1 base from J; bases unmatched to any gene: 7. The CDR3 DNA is TGTGCCAGCAGTAGGGGGGACAGGATATCCTACAATGAGCAGTTCTTC. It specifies CASSRGDRISYNEQFF.

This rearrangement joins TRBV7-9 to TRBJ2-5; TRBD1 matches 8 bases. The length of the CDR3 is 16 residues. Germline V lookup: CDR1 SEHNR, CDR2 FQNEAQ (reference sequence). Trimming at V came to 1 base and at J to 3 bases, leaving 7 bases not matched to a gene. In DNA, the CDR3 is TGTGCCAGCAGCTTAGAGACAGGGGCAACTGAAGAGACCCAGTACTTC. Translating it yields CASSLETGATEETQYF.

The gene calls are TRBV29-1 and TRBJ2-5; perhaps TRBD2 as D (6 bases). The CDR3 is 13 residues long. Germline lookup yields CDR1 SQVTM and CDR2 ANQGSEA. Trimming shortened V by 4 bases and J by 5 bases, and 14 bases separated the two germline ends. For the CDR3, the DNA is TGCAGCGTTGTGGAAGGGGAGGTGGAGACCCAGTACTTC. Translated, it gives CSVVEGEVETQYF.

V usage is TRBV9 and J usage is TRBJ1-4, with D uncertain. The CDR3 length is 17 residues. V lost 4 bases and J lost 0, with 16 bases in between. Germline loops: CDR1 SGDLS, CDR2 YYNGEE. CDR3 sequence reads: CASSTEAGGATNEKLFF. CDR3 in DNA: TGTGCCAGCAGCACCGAGGCGGGTGGGGCAACTAATGAAAAACTGTTTTTT.

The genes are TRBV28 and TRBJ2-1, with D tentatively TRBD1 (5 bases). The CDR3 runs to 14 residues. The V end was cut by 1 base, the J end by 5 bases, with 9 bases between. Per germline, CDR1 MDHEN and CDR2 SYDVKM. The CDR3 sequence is CASSLSRGNNEQFF. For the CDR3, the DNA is TGTGCCAGCAGTTTATCAAGGGGAAACAATGAGCAGTTCTTC.

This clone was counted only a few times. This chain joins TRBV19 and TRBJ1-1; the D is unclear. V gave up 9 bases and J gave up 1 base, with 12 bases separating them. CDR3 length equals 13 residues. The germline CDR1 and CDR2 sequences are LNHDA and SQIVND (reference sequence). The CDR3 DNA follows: TGTGCCAGCCTTCGGGGATCGAACACTGAAGCTTTCTTT. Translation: CASLRGSNTEAFF.

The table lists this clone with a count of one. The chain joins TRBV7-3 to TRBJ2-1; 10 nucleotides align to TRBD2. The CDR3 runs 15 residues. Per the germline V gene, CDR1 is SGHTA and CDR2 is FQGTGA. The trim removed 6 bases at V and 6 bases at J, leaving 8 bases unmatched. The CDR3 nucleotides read TGTGCCAGCAGTTTTCTAGCGGGAGTCGGCAATGAGCAGTTCTTC. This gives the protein CASSFLAGVGNEQFF.

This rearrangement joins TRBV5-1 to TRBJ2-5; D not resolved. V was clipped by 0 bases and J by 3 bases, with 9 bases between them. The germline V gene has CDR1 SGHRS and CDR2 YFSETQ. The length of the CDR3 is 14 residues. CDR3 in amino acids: CASSLGIHEETQYF. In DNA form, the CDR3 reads TGCGCCAGCAGCTTGGGAATACATGAAGAGACCCAGTACTTC. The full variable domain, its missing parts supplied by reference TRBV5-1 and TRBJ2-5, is KAGVTQTPRYLIKTRGQQVTLSCSPISGHRSVSWYQQTPGQGLQFLFEYFSETQRNKGNFPGRFSGRQFSNSRSEMNVSTLELGDSALYLCASSLGIHEETQYFGPGTRLLVL.

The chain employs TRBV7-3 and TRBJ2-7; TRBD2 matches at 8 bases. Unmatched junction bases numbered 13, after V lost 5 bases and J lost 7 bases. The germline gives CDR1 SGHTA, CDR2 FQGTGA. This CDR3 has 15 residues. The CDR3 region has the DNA TGTGCCAGCAGCCCCGATGGAGCGGGAGTTCAAGAGCAGTACTTC. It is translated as CASSPDGAGVQEQYF.

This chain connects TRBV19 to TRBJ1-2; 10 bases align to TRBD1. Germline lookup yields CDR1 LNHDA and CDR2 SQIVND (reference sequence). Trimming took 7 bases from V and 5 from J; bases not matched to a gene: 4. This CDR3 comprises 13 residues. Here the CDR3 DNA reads TGTGCCAGTACCCCGGGACAGGGGTATGGCTACACCTTC. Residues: CASTPGQGYGYTF.

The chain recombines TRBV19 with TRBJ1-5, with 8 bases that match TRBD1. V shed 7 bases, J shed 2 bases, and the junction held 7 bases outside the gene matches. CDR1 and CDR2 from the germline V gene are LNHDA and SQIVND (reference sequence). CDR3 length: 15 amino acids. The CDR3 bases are TGTGCCAGTAAACCGACAGGGGCCCGCAATCAGCCCCAGCATTTT. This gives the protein CASKPTGARNQPQHF. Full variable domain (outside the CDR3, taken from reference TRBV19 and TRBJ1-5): DGGITQSPKYLFRKEGQNVTLSCEQNLNHDAMYWYRQDPGQGLRLIYYSQIVNDFQKGDIAEGYSVSREKKESFPLTVTSAQKNPTAFYLCASKPTGARNQPQHFGDGTRLSIL.

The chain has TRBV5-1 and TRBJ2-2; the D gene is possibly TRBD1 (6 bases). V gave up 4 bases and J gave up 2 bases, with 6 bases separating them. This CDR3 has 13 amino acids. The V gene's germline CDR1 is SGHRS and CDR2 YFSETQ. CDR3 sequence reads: CASSGGNTGELFF. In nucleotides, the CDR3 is TGCGCCAGCAGCGGGGGCAACACCGGGGAGCTGTTTTTT.

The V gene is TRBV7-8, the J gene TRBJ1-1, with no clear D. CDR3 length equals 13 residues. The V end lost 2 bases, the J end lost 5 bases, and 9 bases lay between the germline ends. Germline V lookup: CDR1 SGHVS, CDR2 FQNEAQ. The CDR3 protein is CASSLKGGTEAFF. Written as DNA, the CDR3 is TGTGCCAGCAGCTTAAAGGGAGGGACTGAAGCTTTCTTT.

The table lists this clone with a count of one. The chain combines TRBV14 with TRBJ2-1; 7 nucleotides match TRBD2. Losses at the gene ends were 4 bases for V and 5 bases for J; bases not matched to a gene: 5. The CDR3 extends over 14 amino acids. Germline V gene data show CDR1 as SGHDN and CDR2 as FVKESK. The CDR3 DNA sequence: TGTGCCAGCAGCCCGTTACTAGCGCACAATGAGCAGTTCTTC. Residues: CASSPLLAHNEQFF.

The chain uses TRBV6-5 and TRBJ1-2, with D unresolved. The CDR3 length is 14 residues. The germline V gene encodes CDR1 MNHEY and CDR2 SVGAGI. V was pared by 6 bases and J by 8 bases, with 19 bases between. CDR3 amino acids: CASSLAYSPEGYTF. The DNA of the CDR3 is TGTGCCAGCAGCCTAGCCTACTCCCCGGAGGGCTACACCTTC.

The CDR3: CASSLAQASQYGYTF. CDR3 coding DNA: TGTGCCAGCAGCTTAGCACAGGCCTCCCAGTATGGCTACACCTTC. This rearrangement joins TRBV7-2 to TRBJ1-2; D possibly corresponds to TRBD1 (5 bases). V dropped 0 bases and J dropped 5 bases, with 13 bases sitting between them. Germline V gives CDR1 SGHTA, CDR2 FQGNSA. The CDR3 is 15 residues long.

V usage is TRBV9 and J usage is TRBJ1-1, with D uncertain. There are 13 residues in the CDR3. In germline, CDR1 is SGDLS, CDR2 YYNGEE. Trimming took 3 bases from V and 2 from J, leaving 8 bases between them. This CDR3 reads CASSALFNTEAFF. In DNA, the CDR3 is TGTGCCAGCAGCGCGTTATTTAACACTGAAGCTTTCTTT. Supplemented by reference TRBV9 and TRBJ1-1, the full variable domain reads DSGVTQTPKHLITATGQRVTLRCSPRSGDLSVYWYQQSLDQGLQFLIQYYNGEERAKGNILERFSAQQFPDLHSELNLSSLELGDSALYFCASSALFNTEAFFGQGTRLTVV.

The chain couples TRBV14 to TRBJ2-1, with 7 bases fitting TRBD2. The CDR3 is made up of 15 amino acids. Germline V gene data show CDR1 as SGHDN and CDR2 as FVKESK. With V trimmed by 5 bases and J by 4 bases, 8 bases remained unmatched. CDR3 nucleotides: TGTGCCAGCAGCTACCAGCGGGGACCTTACAATGAGCAGTTCTTC. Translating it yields CASSYQRGPYNEQFF. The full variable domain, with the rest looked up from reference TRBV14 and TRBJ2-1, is EAGVTQFPSHSVIEKGQTVTLRCDPISGHDNLYWYRRVMGKEIKFLLHFVKESKQDESGMPNNRFLAERTGGTYSTLKVQPAELEDSGVYFCASSYQRGPYNEQFFGPGTRLTVL.

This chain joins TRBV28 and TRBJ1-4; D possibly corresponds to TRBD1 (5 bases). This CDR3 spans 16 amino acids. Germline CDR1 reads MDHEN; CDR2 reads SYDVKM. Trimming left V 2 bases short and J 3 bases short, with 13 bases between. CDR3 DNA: TGTGCCAGCAGTTTAGGGGGGGGATTGGCTAATGAAAAACTGTTTTTT. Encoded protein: CASSLGGGLANEKLFF.

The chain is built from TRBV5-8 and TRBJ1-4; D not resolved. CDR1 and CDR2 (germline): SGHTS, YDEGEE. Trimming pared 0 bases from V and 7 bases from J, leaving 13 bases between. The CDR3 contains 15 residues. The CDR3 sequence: CASSLARGSGEKLFF. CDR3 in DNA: TGTGCCAGCAGCTTGGCGCGGGGAAGTGGTGAAAAACTGTTTTTT.

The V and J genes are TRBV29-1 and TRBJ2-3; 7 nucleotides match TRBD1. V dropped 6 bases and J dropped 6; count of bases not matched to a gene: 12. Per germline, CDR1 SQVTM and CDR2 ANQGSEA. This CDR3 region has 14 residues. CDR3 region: CSVETGINTDTQYF. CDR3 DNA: TGCAGCGTGGAGACAGGGATTAATACTGATACGCAGTATTTT.

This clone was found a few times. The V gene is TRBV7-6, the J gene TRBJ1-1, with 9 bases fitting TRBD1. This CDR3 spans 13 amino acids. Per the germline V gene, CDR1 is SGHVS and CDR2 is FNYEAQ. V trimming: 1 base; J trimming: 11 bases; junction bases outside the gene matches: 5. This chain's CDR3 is CASSLEGDREAFF. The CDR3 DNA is TGTGCCAGCAGCTTAGAAGGGGACAGGGAGGCTTTCTTT.

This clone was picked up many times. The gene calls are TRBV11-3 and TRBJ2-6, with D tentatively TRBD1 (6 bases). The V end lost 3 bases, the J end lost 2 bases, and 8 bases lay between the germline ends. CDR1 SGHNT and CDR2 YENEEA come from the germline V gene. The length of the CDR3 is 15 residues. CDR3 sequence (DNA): TGTGCCAGCAGCTTCGGACAGACTGGGGCCAACGTCCTGACTTTC. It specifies CASSFGQTGANVLTF.

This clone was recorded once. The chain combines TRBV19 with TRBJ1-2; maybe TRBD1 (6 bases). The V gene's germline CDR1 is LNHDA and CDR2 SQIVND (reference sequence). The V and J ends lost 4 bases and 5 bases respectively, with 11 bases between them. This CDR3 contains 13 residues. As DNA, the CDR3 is TGTGCCAGTAGTAAGAGGACAGAGTATGGCTACACCTTC. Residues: CASSKRTEYGYTF.

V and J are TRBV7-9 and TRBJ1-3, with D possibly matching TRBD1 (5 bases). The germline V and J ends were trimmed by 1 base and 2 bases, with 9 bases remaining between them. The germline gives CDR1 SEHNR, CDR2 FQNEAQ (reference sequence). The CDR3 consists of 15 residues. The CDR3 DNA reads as TGTGCCAGCAGCTTAGGCGGGGCTGCTGGAAACACCATATATTTT. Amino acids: CASSLGGAAGNTIYF.

CDR3 protein: CASSLRKSSYNSPLHF. The CDR3 nucleotides read TGCGCCAGCAGCTTGCGAAAGAGCTCCTATAATTCACCCCTCCACTTT. The chain couples TRBV5-1 to TRBJ1-6; no clear D gene. Germline V gene sequence: CDR1 SGHRS, CDR2 YFSETQ. The V gene lost 1 base and the J gene lost 0 bases, with 8 bases spanning the gap. CDR3 length: 16 amino acids.

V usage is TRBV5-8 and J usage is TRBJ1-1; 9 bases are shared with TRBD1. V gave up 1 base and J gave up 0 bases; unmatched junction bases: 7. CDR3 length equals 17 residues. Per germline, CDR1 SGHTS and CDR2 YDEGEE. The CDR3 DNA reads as TGTGCCAGCAGCTTGAATTTAGGACAGGGGATGAACACTGAAGCTTTCTTT. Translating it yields CASSLNLGQGMNTEAFF.